The TCR beta chain under discussion was sequenced for a study of beta chain features in type 1 diabetes. Study-wide results and caveats: Type 1 diabetes patients had moderately but significantly shorter TCRB CDR3s in all four CD4+ subsets. Across patients, naive, central memory and Treg TCRB repertoires exhibited apparently greater similarity than was observed across healthy donors. HLA influence on TCRB rearrangement stayed unresolved here.

This clone occurred a few times. Its cognate antigen is unknown. Reverse transcribing all isolated RNA meant expressed TCRB transcripts were sequenced. The method was immunoSEQ multiplex PCR; TCRdb's version includes in-frame clones alone and lacks a portion of them. This sample has some 350,000 clones, with 13% found just once. The sequencing input was naive CD4+ T cells from blood. This TCR came from a woman aged 18 to 35 with type 1 diabetes.

CDR3 region: CASTPGQGRFGYTF. CDR3 nucleotides: TGTGCCAGCACCCCCGGACAGGGGAGATTTGGCTACACCTTC. The gene calls are TRBV6-5 and TRBJ1-2; 9 positions match TRBD1. From germline, CDR1 is MNHEY and CDR2 SVGAGI. The CDR3 consists of 14 residues. Germline trimming cut 7 bases from V and 7 bases from J; bases unmatched to any gene: 10.